This TCR beta chain appears in the sequencing data of a study of blood T cell repertoires in COVID-19. In the study's own analysis: Reference gene primer amplification gave nucleated cell count estimates. Assay used: immunoSEQ multiplex PCR; TCRdb lists only in-frame clones, some missing. The DNA was the basis for D and trimming; V, J and clone size are from that table. The sample contains some 41,000 clones, 86% of which appear only once. This CDR3 is built from 16 residues. Germline V gene sequence: CDR1 MNHNY, CDR2 SVGAGI (reference sequence). The V gene lost 0 bases and the J gene lost 2 bases, with 12 bases spanning the gap.

The source is a human donor in a cohort sampled during active COVID-19. Sequenced sample: peripheral blood. The genes are TRBV6-6 and TRBJ2-3, with D tentatively TRBD2 (6 bases). The CDR3 DNA sequence: TGTGCCAGCAGTTACTCTAGGCGGGGAAACACAGATACGCAGTATTTT. This sequence encodes CASSYSRRGNTDTQYF.